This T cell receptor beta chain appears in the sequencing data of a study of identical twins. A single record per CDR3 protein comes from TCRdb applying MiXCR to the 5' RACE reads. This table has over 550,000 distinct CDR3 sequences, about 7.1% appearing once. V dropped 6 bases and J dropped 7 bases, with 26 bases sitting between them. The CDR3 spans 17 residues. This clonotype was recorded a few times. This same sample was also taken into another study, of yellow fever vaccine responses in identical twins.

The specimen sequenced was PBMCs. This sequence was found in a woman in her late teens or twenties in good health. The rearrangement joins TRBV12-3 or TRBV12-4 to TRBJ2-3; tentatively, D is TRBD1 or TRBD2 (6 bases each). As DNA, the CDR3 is TGTGCCAGCAGATCGCCGACACGGGGGCCCTCCCGATATACGCAGTATTTT. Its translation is CASRSPTRGPSRYTQYF.